The T cell receptor beta chain described here comes from a study of blood T cell repertoires in COVID-19. About the research overall: The United States, Italy and Spain provided the acute and convalescent COVID-19 samples.

Germline V lookup: CDR1 SGDLS, CDR2 YYNGEE. Deletions cut 3 bases from V and 4 bases from J, with 10 bases between. The length of the CDR3 is 13 residues. Clones were sequenced by immunoSEQ multiplex PCR, and TCRdb holds only the in-frame ones, with some missing. The repertoire consists of around 130,000 clones, with almost 85% occurring once and the leading ten covering roughly an eighth. The sample comprised peripheral blood. The rearrangement uses TRBV9 and TRBJ1-2; possibly TRBD1 for D (5 bases). This clonotype was obtained from a woman aged 25-40 years who had recovered from COVID-19. The DNA for the CDR3 is TGTGCCAGCAGCGCGACAGAAGGCTATGGCTACACCTTC. It is translated as CASSATEGYGYTF.